Following are 16 T cell receptor beta chains from one sample sequenced in a study of cytomegalovirus exposure and HLA in healthy donors. Primers included in the PCR were 60 Vbeta and 13 Jbeta primers. Repertoires were generated with immunoSEQ multiplex PCR, while TCRdb's copy carries only in-frame clones and drops some. The sample has around 50,000 clones, and its top ten clones hold about 2%. Sequenced material: PBMCs. These receptors came from a woman in her 40s in good health and CMV-seronegative.

The chain has TRBV5-3 and TRBJ1-5; D perhaps matches TRBD1 (6 bases). TRBV5-3 is designated an ORF whose function remains uncertain. This CDR3 comprises 16 residues. Trimming stripped 3 bases from V and 3 bases from J, with 16 bases between. CDR3 sequence reads: CARSWPYHRVNQPQHF. The CDR3 nucleotides are TGTGCCAGAAGCTGGCCCTATCACAGGGTCAATCAGCCCCAGCATTTT.

For this clone: One end of the junction fails to match germline, which may point to a read error. The V and J genes are TRBV10-3 and TRBJ1-1; a weak D match, TRBD1 (6 bases). The CDR3 consists of 14 residues. The germline gives CDR1 ENHRY, CDR2 SYGVKD. The CDR3 DNA is TGTGCCATCAGTGAGGGAGCTCGGGACACTGAAGATTTCTTT. Its protein product is CAISEGARDTEDFF.

The chain couples TRBV5-4 to TRBJ2-7; possible D gene TRBD1, 6 bases. V lost 2 bases and J 11 bases, leaving 20 bases between the germline ends. CDR1 and CDR2 from the germline V gene are SGHNT and YYREEE (reference sequence). The CDR3 covers 14 residues. The CDR3 bases are TGTGCCAGCAGCTTCAGCAAAGCAGGGGTGGGGGAGTACTTC. This encodes CASSFSKAGVGEYF.

The V call is TRBV19, the J call TRBJ1-5; D is perhaps TRBD1 (6 bases). Trimming removed 7 bases at V and 1 base at J, with 23 bases between. Germline CDR1 and CDR2: LNHDA and SQIVND (reference sequence). The CDR3 runs to 18 residues. CDR3 sequence: CASKGGGGTWGSNQPQHF. In DNA, the CDR3 is TGTGCCAGTAAGGGAGGGGGGGGCACGTGGGGGAGCAATCAGCCCCAGCATTTT. Complete variable domain (other parts from reference TRBV19 and TRBJ1-5): DGGITQSPKYLFRKEGQNVTLSCEQNLNHDAMYWYRQDPGQGLRLIYYSQIVNDFQKGDIAEGYSVSREKKESFPLTVTSAQKNPTAFYLCASKGGGGTWGSNQPQHFGDGTRLSIL.

The chain couples TRBV4-2 to TRBJ1-2; 8 positions agree with TRBD1. The CDR3 consists of 16 residues. The germline gives CDR1 LGHNA, CDR2 YNFKEQ. J was trimmed by 8 bases and V by 4 bases; bases with no gene match: 15. As DNA, the CDR3 is TGTGCCAGCAGCCCGGCTCGGGGACAGGCGTTCGGGGGCTACACCTTC. Translating gives CASSPARGQAFGGYTF.

The V and J genes are TRBV5-6 and TRBJ1-2; 9 bases are shared with TRBD1. Trimming cost V 2 bases and J 4 bases; bases outside gene matches: 6. Germline V gene data show CDR1 as SGHDT and CDR2 as YYEEEE. The length of the CDR3 is 15 residues. CDR3 nucleotides: TGTGCCAGCAGCTTTGGGACAGGGTGGAGCTATGGCTACACCTTC. Translation: CASSFGTGWSYGYTF.

The chain joins TRBV6-5 to TRBJ2-1; TRBD2 is a possible D gene (6 bases). V dropped 4 bases and J dropped 0 bases, with 10 bases sitting between them. This CDR3 spans 15 amino acids. Germline V lookup: CDR1 MNHEY, CDR2 SVGAGI. The CDR3 region is CASSSGLPSYNEQFF. Here the CDR3 DNA reads TGTGCCAGCAGTTCGGGACTTCCCTCCTACAATGAGCAGTTCTTC.

J is TRBJ1-4 and V is TRBV4-3; 7 nucleotides agree with TRBD1. This CDR3 has 13 residues. The trim removed 5 bases at V and 7 bases at J, leaving 4 bases unmatched. CDR1 LGHNA and CDR2 YSLEER come from the germline V gene. The CDR3 sequence is CASSWDRTEKLFF. Written as DNA, the CDR3 is TGCGCCAGCAGCTGGGACAGAACTGAAAAACTGTTTTTT.

The chain joins TRBV19 to TRBJ2-7; 11 nucleotides agree with TRBD2. The trim removed 9 bases at V and 12 bases at J, leaving 7 bases unmatched. Germline lookup yields CDR1 LNHDA and CDR2 SQIVND (reference sequence). The CDR3 length is 11 residues. This CDR3 is CASQASGGLYF. CDR3 in DNA: TGTGCCAGCCAGGCTAGCGGGGGGTTGTACTTC.

This chain connects TRBV4-3 to TRBJ1-4; the D is unclear. CDR3 size: 17 residues. Trimming removed 0 bases from V and 0 bases from J, with 11 bases in between. CDR1 is LGHNA and CDR2 is YSLEER in the germline V gene. The CDR3 bases are TGCGCCAGCAGCCAAGATTGGGTGGGAGCAACTAATGAAAAACTGTTTTTT. Translation gives CASSQDWVGATNEKLFF.

The genes are TRBV6-1 and TRBJ1-5, with D uncertain. The CDR3 is 15 residues long. V was cut by 1 base and J by 1 base, with 8 bases left in between. Germline V CDR1 and CDR2: MNHNS, SASEGT. The CDR3 bases are TGTGCCAGCAGTGAAGGTAGAGGGAGCAATCAGCCCCAGCATTTT. This gives the protein CASSEGRGSNQPQHF.

This sequence joins TRBV18 and TRBJ1-2; D gene unclear. Germline values: CDR1 KGHSH, CDR2 LQKENI. Between the trimmed V and J ends, which lost 7 bases and 6 bases, there was a span of 15 bases. The CDR3 has 13 residues. CDR3 nucleotides: TGTGCCAGCTTACCGACGGAGAGACATGGCTACACCTTC. It yields the protein CASLPTERHGYTF. The full variable domain, in which reference TRBV18 and TRBJ1-2 provide the parts outside the CDR3, is NAGVMQNPRHLVRRRGQEARLRCSPMKGHSHVYWYRQLPEEGLKFMVYLQKENIIDESGMPKERFSAEFPKEGPSILRIQQVVRGDSAAYFCASLPTERHGYTFGSGTRLTVV.

The genes are TRBV4-2 and TRBJ1-5; D is unclear. From germline, CDR1 is LGHNA and CDR2 YNFKEQ. The CDR3 consists of 14 residues. Trimming pared 1 base from V and 6 bases from J, leaving 10 bases between. The CDR3 bases are TGTGCCAGCAGCCAAGTACGAGGGCTTCAGCCCCAGCATTTT. It encodes CASSQVRGLQPQHF.

The chain links TRBV19 to TRBJ1-1; 8 bases match TRBD1. The CDR3 loop spans 15 amino acids. With V trimmed by 6 bases and J by 4 bases, 10 bases remained unmatched. CDR1 LNHDA and CDR2 SQIVND come from the germline V gene (reference sequence). The CDR3 DNA reads as TGTGCCAGTAGCCTTGTTTTGACAGGGGCCACTGAAGCTTTCTTT. It specifies CASSLVLTGATEAFF.

The chain couples TRBV4-1 to TRBJ1-5; no firm D call. Germline assignment: CDR1 MGHRA and CDR2 YSYEKL. The CDR3 contains 13 residues. Trimming took off 0 bases at V and 8 bases at J, with 8 bases between the two ends. The CDR3 protein is CASSQDESKPQHF. DNA for the CDR3: TGCGCCAGCAGCCAAGATGAGAGCAAGCCCCAGCATTTT.

This chain connects TRBV5-1 to TRBJ1-4; 9 bases are shared with TRBD1. Germline V gives CDR1 SGHRS, CDR2 YFSETQ. Losses at the gene ends were 4 bases for V and 2 bases for J; bases not matched to a gene: 6. This CDR3 contains 16 residues. CDR3 nucleotides: TGCGCCAGCAGCACAGGGGGCGGAGGGACTAATGAAAAACTGTTTTTT. The encoded protein is CASSTGGGGTNEKLFF.